The sequence of this T cell receptor beta chain was determined in a study of T cell responses to AZD1222 COVID-19 vaccine. Across the whole study: Second-dose recipients at about 4 or about 12 weeks were treated as one pooled group. Whole-study results and caveats: Clonal diversity was possibly underestimated, and the donors were mostly white British, with more females.

Concerning this clone itself: Its antigen is unknown.

Germline V CDR1 and CDR2: KGHSH, LQKENI. V lost 1 base and J lost 1, with 13 bases in between. The CDR3 sequence is 16 residues long. Assay: immunoSEQ multiplex PCR; the TCRdb copy retains only in-frame clones and omits some. Of about 100,000 clones listed, 70% to 90% are singletons. Sequenced material: peripheral blood, taken on day 0 of AZD1222 vaccination. The TCR sequence derives from an adult in good health. This chain uses TRBV18 with TRBJ1-1; tentatively, D is TRBD1 (6 bases). In DNA, the CDR3 is TGTGCCAGCTCACCACTCATGGACAGTGAGAACACTGAAGCTTTCTTT. Amino acids: CASSPLMDSENTEAFF.